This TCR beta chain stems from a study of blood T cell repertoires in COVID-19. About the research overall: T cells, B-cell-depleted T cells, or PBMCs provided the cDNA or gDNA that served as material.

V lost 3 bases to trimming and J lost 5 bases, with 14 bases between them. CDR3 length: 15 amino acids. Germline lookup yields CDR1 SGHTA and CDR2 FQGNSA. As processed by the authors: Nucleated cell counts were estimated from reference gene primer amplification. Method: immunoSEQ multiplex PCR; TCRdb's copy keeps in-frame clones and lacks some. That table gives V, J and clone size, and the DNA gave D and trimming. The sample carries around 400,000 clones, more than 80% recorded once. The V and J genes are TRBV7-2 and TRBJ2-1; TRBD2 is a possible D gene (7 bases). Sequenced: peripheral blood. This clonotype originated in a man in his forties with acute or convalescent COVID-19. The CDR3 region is CASSFILGGDNEQFF. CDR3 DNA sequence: TGTGCCAGCAGCTTCATCTTAGGGGGGGACAATGAGCAGTTCTTC.